This TCR beta chain was sequenced during a study of beta chain features in type 1 diabetes. For this clone: Its antigen is not identified.

Germline assignment: CDR1 MNHEY and CDR2 SMNVEV (reference sequence). The CDR3 loop spans 15 amino acids. Trimming removed 5 bases from V and 5 bases from J; junction bases left unmatched: 9. All of the isolated RNA was reverse transcribed, so expressed TCRB transcripts were sequenced. The average output of naive, central memory and regulatory T cell samples was 3.6 million or so reads. TCRdb keeps only in-frame clones here, not all; method: immunoSEQ multiplex PCR. Of roughly 400,000 clones listed, roughly 13% were seen once; the top ten hold about 0.034%. General study results and limits: For TCRB rearrangement, an influence of HLA type remained unresolved here. The cDNA sequencing approach could over-represent high-TCR-expressing cells. Across all four CD4+ subsets, people with type 1 diabetes showed modestly shorter TCRB CDR3s.

The chain combines TRBV27 with TRBJ2-1; 7 nucleotides match TRBD2. The sample comprised naive CD4+ T cells from blood. The origin of this receptor is a man aged 25-45 years in good health. CDR3 residues: CASSRLSGRNNEQFF. In DNA, the CDR3 is TGTGCCAGCAGTCGACTATCCGGGAGGAACAATGAGCAGTTCTTC.